One sample yielded the 24 T cell receptor beta chains listed below, sequenced in a study of CD8+ T cells in alopecia areata. RNA, once extracted, was reverse transcribed into cDNA for use as the sequencing template. Produced via immunoSEQ multiplex PCR; TCRdb's table is partial and in-frame only. The sample gives over 120,000 clones, roughly 50% of which show up once; around 6.6% is in the top ten. The sequences come from CD4+ T cells sorted from blood, collected at week 0. Receptors originate from a human donor with alopecia areata.

The chain is built from TRBV12-5 and TRBJ2-3; the D is unclear. The ends were cut back, 9 bases at V and 6 bases at J, with 7 bases in the middle. Germline lookup yields CDR1 LGHNT and CDR2 FRNRAP. The CDR3 has 10 residues. CDR3 in amino acids: CASPLDTQYF. CDR3 sequence (DNA): TGTGCTAGCCCGTTGGATACGCAGTATTTT.

The V and J genes are TRBV4-3 and TRBJ1-3; D gene unclear. V lost 4 bases to trimming and J lost 6 bases, with 4 bases between them. This CDR3 contains 11 residues. Germline CDR1 is LGHNA and CDR2 is YSLEER. The CDR3 DNA sequence: TGCGCCAGCAGCCGATTAAACACCATATATTTT. Translation gives CASSRLNTIYF.

A few counts support this clone. V is TRBV10-3 and J is TRBJ2-2; D possibly corresponds to TRBD1 (6 bases). Trimming left V 10 bases short and J 5 bases short, with 8 bases between. In germline, CDR1 is ENHRY, CDR2 SYGVKD. This CDR3 has 11 residues. CDR3 nucleotide sequence: TGTGCCACCACAGGGACCGGGGAGCTGTTTTTT. Its protein is CATTGTGELFF.

This clone has a handful of counts. This chain uses TRBV7-2 with TRBJ2-5; TRBD1 aligns across 7 bases. The CDR3 totals 13 residues. Trimming cost V 4 bases and J 4 bases; bases outside gene matches: 3. CDR1 SGHTA and CDR2 FQGNSA come from the germline V gene. CDR3 bases: TGTGCCAGCAGCTCGGGACAGCGAGAGACCCAGTACTTC. Protein: CASSSGQRETQYF. Filled out from reference TRBV7-2 and TRBJ2-5, the complete variable domain reads GAGVSQSPSNKVTEKGKDVELRCDPISGHTALYWYRQSLGQGLEFLIYFQGNSAPDKSGLPSDRFSAERTGGSVSTLTIQRTQQEDSAVYLCASSSGQRETQYFGPGTRLLVL.

This clone came up once. V and J are TRBV2 and TRBJ2-7, with D hard to call. Germline lookup yields CDR1 SNHLY and CDR2 FYNNEI. Trimming left V 6 bases short and J 5 bases short, with 11 bases between. The CDR3 totals 12 residues. CDR3 sequence (DNA): TGTGCCAGCAGCGTCGAGAGTAACGAGCAGTACTTC. It encodes CASSVESNEQYF.

The sample holds one count of this clone. The rearrangement joins TRBV7-9 to TRBJ2-3; 8 bases line up with TRBD2. Germline assignment: CDR1 SEHNR and CDR2 FQNEAQ (reference sequence). This CDR3 has 17 amino acids. Trimming at V came to 4 bases and at J to 1 base, leaving 10 bases not matched to a gene. CDR3 sequence: CASSSTGGPGGTDTQYF. The CDR3, as DNA: TGTGCCAGCAGCTCGACGGGAGGGCCTGGGGGCACAGATACGCAGTATTTT.

The chain combines TRBV27 with TRBJ1-4; the D is unclear. Germline V gives CDR1 MNHEY, CDR2 SMNVEV (reference sequence). The CDR3 is made up of 15 amino acids. Trimming took 2 bases from V and 0 from J, leaving 7 bases between them. For the CDR3, the DNA is TGTGCCAGCAGTTTACGGTCGACAACTAATGAAAAACTGTTTTTT. Its protein product is CASSLRSTTNEKLFF.

This clone has a handful of counts. The gene calls are TRBV30 and TRBJ2-5, with 9 bases lining up with TRBD2. Germline V gene sequence: CDR1 GTSNPN, CDR2 SVGIG (reference sequence). V shed 0 bases and J 5 bases; nucleotides not matched to a gene: 4. CDR3 length: 14 amino acids. The chain's CDR3 is CAWSVAGGHETQYF. CDR3 in DNA: TGTGCCTGGAGTGTTGCGGGGGGGCATGAGACCCAGTACTTC.

This rearrangement joins TRBV9 to TRBJ2-3; maybe TRBD2 (5 bases). The CDR3 spans 13 residues. V lost 0 bases to trimming and J lost 13 bases, with 15 bases between them. Germline lookup yields CDR1 SGDLS and CDR2 YYNGEE. The CDR3 here is CASSVEDRTRKYF. For the CDR3, the DNA is TGTGCCAGCAGCGTAGAGGACCGAACTAGGAAGTATTTT.

This sequence joins TRBV5-6 and TRBJ2-7, with 7 positions matching TRBD1. J was trimmed by 3 bases and V by 1 base; bases with no gene match: 1. This CDR3 region has 13 residues. Germline V gene sequence: CDR1 SGHDT, CDR2 YYEEEE. DNA of the CDR3: TGTGCCAGCAGCTTGAGGGACAGCTACGAGCAGTACTTC. Its protein is CASSLRDSYEQYF.

The rearrangement links TRBV7-9 to TRBJ2-7; D might be TRBD1 (5 bases). Germline CDR1 SEHNR, CDR2 FQNEAQ (reference sequence). V was clipped by 4 bases and J by 1 base, with 11 bases between them. CDR3 length: 14 amino acids. CDR3 region: CASSSGHLSYEQYF. For the CDR3, the DNA is TGTGCCAGCAGCTCCGGACATCTTTCCTACGAGCAGTACTTC.

The chain recombines TRBV29-1 with TRBJ1-1, with TRBD1 matching over 9 bases. Germline V gene lookup returns CDR1 SQVTM and CDR2 ANQGSEA. V trimming: 6 bases; J trimming: 5 bases; junction bases outside the gene matches: 7. CDR3 length: 13 amino acids. The CDR3 loop reads CSVGGQGRTEAFF. The CDR3 nucleotides are TGCAGCGTGGGGGGACAGGGAAGAACTGAAGCTTTCTTT.

This clone was seen more than once but under ten times. The chain carries TRBV28 and TRBJ2-7; TRBD1 is a possible D gene (6 bases). The V end lost 4 bases, the J end lost 2 bases, and 18 bases lay between the germline ends. CDR3 length: 16 residues. CDR1 and CDR2 from the germline V gene are MDHEN and SYDVKM. DNA of the CDR3: TGTGCCAGCAGTTCACCGGGACACCAATCACCCTACGAGCAGTACTTC. It specifies CASSSPGHQSPYEQYF.

The chain uses TRBV7-3 and TRBJ1-2, with 9 bases lining up with TRBD1. J gave up 5 bases and V 5 bases, and 6 bases lay outside the gene matches. Germline assignment: CDR1 SGHTA and CDR2 FQGTGA. This CDR3 region has 14 residues. Here the CDR3 reads CASSPGQGWYGYTF. CDR3 nucleotide sequence: TGTGCCAGCAGCCCTGGACAGGGGTGGTATGGCTACACCTTC.

J is TRBJ1-1 and V is TRBV30; no reliable D call. The germline V and J ends were trimmed by 2 bases and 11 bases, with 12 bases remaining between them. CDR1 is GTSNPN, CDR2 SVGIG, per germline (reference sequence). The length of the CDR3 is 11 residues. The CDR3 loop is CAWSTISWAFF. Here the CDR3 DNA reads TGTGCCTGGAGTACCATATCGTGGGCTTTCTTT.

The genes are TRBV5-1 and TRBJ2-7, with 10 bases identical to TRBD1. V lost 0 bases to trimming and J lost 2 bases; unmatched junction nucleotides: 5. The CDR3 contains 16 residues. Germline CDR1 reads SGHRS; CDR2 reads YFSETQ. The CDR3 here is CASSLGWTGGTYEQYF. The DNA of the CDR3 is TGCGCCAGCAGCTTGGGTTGGACAGGGGGGACCTACGAGCAGTACTTC.

V gene TRBV4-2 combines with J gene TRBJ2-7, with D maybe TRBD2 (6 bases). Germline CDR1 LGHNA, CDR2 YNFKEQ. This CDR3 region has 14 residues. V was cut by 5 bases and J by 6 bases, with 17 bases left in between. The CDR3 protein is CASSVTGDRGEQYF. In DNA form, the CDR3 reads TGTGCCAGCAGCGTCACGGGGGACCGCGGCGAGCAGTACTTC.

This clone came up many times. The rearrangement uses TRBV6-5 and TRBJ2-5; the D is unclear. The CDR3 sequence is 13 residues long. V was pared by 5 bases and J by 5 bases, with 12 bases between. The germline gives CDR1 MNHEY, CDR2 SVGAGI. CDR3 DNA sequence: TGTGCCAGCAGTCCCGAGTTTGCCGAGACCCAGTACTTC. Protein product: CASSPEFAETQYF.

The chain links TRBV13 to TRBJ1-6; D perhaps matches TRBD1 (5 bases). The germline V gene encodes CDR1 PRHDT and CDR2 FYEKMQ (reference sequence). This CDR3 has 17 amino acids. The ends were cut back, 2 bases at V and 7 bases at J, with 18 bases in the middle. CDR3 nucleotides: TGTGCCAGCAGCTTAAGGTTTCAGGGAATGGGAAATTCACCCCTCCACTTT. Translating gives CASSLRFQGMGNSPLHF.

This clone was observed a single time. The CDR3 sequence: CRGAGGNEQFF. CDR3 sequence (DNA): TGCAGGGGCGCCGGGGGAAATGAGCAGTTCTTC. This chain connects TRBV20-1 to TRBJ2-1; the D gene is possibly TRBD2 (6 bases). CDR1 DFQATT and CDR2 SNEGSKA come from the germline V gene (reference sequence). This CDR3 comprises 11 residues.

This chain links TRBV10-3 with TRBJ2-7, with TRBD1 matching over 9 bases. Trimming cost V 6 bases and J 3 bases; bases outside gene matches: 6. CDR1 and CDR2 (germline): ENHRY, SYGVKD. The CDR3 is 14 amino acids. The chain's CDR3 is CAISPGQGGYEQYF. The CDR3, as DNA: TGTGCCATCAGCCCGGGACAGGGAGGCTACGAGCAGTACTTC.

The genes are TRBV30 and TRBJ2-4; D possibly corresponds to TRBD2 (6 bases). In germline, CDR1 is GTSNPN, CDR2 SVGIG (reference sequence). V was shortened by 4 bases and J by 3 bases, with 13 bases between the two germline ends. The CDR3 is 14 residues long. The CDR3 is CAWTPGLLKNIQYF. CDR3 DNA: TGTGCCTGGACCCCGGGACTGCTCAAAAACATTCAGTACTTC.

This clone occurred once. The chain recombines TRBV11-2 with TRBJ2-1, with D unclear. The germline V gene encodes CDR1 SGHAT and CDR2 FQNNGV. CDR3 size: 15 residues. Trimming shortened V by 2 bases and J by 5 bases, and 13 bases separated the two germline ends. This CDR3 reads CASSLSAGYDNEQFF. As DNA, the CDR3 is TGTGCCAGCAGCTTATCGGCTGGATACGACAATGAGCAGTTCTTC.

A single count supports this clone. The chain recombines TRBV2 with TRBJ2-5, with 11 bases identical to TRBD1. Trimming cost V 6 bases and J 7 bases; bases outside gene matches: 4. Germline V gives CDR1 SNHLY, CDR2 FYNNEI. The CDR3 has 13 amino acids. The CDR3 DNA follows: TGTGCCAGCAGGGACAGGGGGCGAGGGACCCAGTACTTC. This encodes CASRDRGRGTQYF. Full variable domain (rest looked up from reference TRBV2 and TRBJ2-5): EPEVTQTPSHQVTQMGQEVILRCVPISNHLYFYWYRQILGQKVEFLVSFYNNEISEKSEIFDDQFSVERPDGSNFTLKIRSTKLEDSAMYFCASRDRGRGTQYFGPGTRLLVL.